These T cell receptor beta chains were read from a single sample in a study of early T cells in non-severe SARS-CoV-2 infection. One entry per CDR3 protein results from TCRdb running MiXCR on the 5' RACE reads. The table lists approximately 70,000 distinct CDR3 sequences, 9.5% to 12% of them singletons. This sample comprised whole blood, obtained at baseline. These receptors were obtained from an adult who was a healthcare worker with PCR-confirmed SARS-CoV-2 infection or an uninfected control (not recorded which). Each CDR3 is given with its conserved first and last residue.

CDR3 length,V gene,J gene,CDR3 protein
15,TRBV3-1,TRBJ1-5,CASSPRQGSNQPQHF
15,TRBV18,TRBJ2-6,CASSPLISGANVLTF
16,TRBV12-2,TRBJ1-5,CASRFLMTGGHQPQHF
12,TRBV20-1,TRBJ1-6,CSAIRDPSVLHF
16,TRBV18,TRBJ2-7,CASSPPSSGGSYEQYF
15,TRBV27,TRBJ2-7,CASSPTGTRGHEQYF
16,TRBV4-3,TRBJ2-1,CASSQGAKSSYNEQFF
13,TRBV29-1,TRBJ2-7,CSVVSSGRYEQYF
13,TRBV7-9,TRBJ1-1,CATSLQGATEAFF
17,TRBV5-6,TRBJ2-1,CASSLGLAGSHYNEQFF
14,TRBV7-9,TRBJ2-1,CASSSSGARNEQFF
13,TRBV29-1,TRBJ1-1,CSVETGVATEAFF
13,TRBV29-1,TRBJ1-5,CSVREGINQPQHF